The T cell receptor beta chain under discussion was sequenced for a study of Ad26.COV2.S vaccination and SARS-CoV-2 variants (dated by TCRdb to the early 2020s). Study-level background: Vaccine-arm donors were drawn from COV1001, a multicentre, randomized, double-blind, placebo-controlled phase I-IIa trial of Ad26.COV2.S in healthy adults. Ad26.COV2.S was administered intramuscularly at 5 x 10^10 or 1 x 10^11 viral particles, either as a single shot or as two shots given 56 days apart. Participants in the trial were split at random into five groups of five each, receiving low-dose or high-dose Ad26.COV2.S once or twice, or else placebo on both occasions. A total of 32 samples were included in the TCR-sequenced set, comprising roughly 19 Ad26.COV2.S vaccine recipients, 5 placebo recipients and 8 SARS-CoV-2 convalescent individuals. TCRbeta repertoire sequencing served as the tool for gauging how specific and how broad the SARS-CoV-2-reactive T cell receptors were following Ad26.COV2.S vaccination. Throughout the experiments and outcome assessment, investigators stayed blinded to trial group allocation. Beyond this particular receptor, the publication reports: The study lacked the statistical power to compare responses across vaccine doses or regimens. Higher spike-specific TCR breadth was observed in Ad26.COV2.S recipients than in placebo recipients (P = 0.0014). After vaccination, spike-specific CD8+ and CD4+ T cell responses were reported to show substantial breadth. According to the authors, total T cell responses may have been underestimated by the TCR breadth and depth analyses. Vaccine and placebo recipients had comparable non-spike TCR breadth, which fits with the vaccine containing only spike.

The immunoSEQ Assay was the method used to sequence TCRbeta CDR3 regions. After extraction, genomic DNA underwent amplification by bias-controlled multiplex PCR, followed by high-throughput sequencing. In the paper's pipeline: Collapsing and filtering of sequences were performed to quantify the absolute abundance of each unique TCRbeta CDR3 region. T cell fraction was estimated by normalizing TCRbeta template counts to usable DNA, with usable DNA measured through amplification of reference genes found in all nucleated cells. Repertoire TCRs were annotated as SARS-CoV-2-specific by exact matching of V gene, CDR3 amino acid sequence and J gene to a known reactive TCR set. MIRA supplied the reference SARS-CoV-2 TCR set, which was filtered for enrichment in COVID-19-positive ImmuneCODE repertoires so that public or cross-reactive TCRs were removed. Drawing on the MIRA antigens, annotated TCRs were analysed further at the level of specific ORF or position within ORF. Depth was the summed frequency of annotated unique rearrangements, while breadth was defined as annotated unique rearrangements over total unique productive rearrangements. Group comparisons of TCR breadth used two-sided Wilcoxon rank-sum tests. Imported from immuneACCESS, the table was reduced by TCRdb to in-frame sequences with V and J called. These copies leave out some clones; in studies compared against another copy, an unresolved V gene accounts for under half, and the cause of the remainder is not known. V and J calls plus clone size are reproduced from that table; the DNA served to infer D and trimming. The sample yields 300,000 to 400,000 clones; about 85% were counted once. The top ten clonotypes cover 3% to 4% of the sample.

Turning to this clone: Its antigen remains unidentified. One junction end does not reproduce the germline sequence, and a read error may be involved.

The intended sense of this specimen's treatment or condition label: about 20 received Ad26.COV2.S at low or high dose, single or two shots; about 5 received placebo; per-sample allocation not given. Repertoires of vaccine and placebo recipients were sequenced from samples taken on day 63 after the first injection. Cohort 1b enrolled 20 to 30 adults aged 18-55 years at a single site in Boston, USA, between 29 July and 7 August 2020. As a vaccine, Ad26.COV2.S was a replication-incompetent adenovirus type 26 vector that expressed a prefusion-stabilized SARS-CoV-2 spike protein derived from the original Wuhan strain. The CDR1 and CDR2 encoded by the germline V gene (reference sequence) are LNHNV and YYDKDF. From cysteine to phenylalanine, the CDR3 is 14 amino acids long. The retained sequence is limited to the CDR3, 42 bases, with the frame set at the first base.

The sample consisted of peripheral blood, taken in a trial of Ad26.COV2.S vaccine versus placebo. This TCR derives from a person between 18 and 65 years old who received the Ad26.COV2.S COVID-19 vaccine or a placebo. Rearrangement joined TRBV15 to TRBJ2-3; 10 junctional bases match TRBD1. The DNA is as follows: TGTGCCACCAGCAGAGATCCCGGGACAGGGGACCCCGATTTT. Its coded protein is CATSRDPGTGDPDF.